Below are 20 T cell receptor beta chains sequenced from a single sample in a study of blood T cells in healthy people across ages. PCR was performed a second time for roughly 6 to 12 cycles using a sample-barcoded 5' primer and a J-beta primer mix. TCRdb reprocessed the 5' RACE reads via MiXCR and lists one record per CDR3 protein. Among 800,000 to 1,300,000 distinct CDR3 sequences, approximately 25% were seen once, and the ten largest hold around 0.75%. The same sample was also studied in work on T cells of mothers and their children.

What was sequenced was blood. Receptors were obtained from a girl aged 2-10 years in good health.

The chain recombines TRBV29-1 with TRBJ1-2, with D perhaps TRBD1 (5 bases). This CDR3 has 12 amino acids. In germline, CDR1 is SQVTM, CDR2 ANQGSEA. Trimming stripped 5 bases from V and 6 bases from J, with 13 bases between. The CDR3 DNA follows: TGCAGCGTTCTTCGGGACCTGGATGGCTACACCTTC. Its protein is CSVLRDLDGYTF.

There are a few counts of this clonotype. The chain combines TRBV2 with TRBJ1-6; TRBD1 might be the D (5 bases). The CDR3 is 14 amino acids. Trimming removed 7 bases from V and 5 bases from J, with 12 bases in between. The germline V gene has CDR1 SNHLY and CDR2 FYNNEI. CDR3 region: CASIRDGDNSPLHF. The CDR3 DNA reads as TGTGCCAGCATCCGGGACGGTGATAATTCACCCCTCCACTTT.

In this sample, this clonotype turned up a few times. The V call is TRBV28, the J call TRBJ1-3; D unclear. V gave up 3 bases and J gave up 7 bases, with 10 bases separating them. The CDR3 extends over 13 amino acids. CDR1 MDHEN and CDR2 SYDVKM come from the germline V gene. The CDR3 DNA reads as TGTGCCAGCAGTTTCGGGAAGAAGAACACCATATATTTT. Protein product: CASSFGKKNTIYF.

This clonotype was recorded once. The V gene is TRBV11-2, the J gene TRBJ1-2; 7 nucleotides line up with TRBD1. The CDR3 extends over 18 amino acids. The V segment lost 6 bases and the J segment 4 bases; nucleotides outside the gene matches: 20. Per the germline V gene, CDR1 is SGHAT and CDR2 is FQNNGV. CDR3 region: CASSQTGVLDFSSYGYTF. CDR3 DNA sequence: TGTGCCAGCAGTCAAACAGGGGTATTGGATTTCTCTTCCTATGGCTACACCTTC.

This clonotype has more than one count but fewer than ten. The chain carries TRBV4-1 and TRBJ2-1; no reliable D call. The CDR3 covers 11 residues. V was pared by 1 base and J by 14 bases, with 9 bases between. Germline V gives CDR1 MGHRA, CDR2 YSYEKL. CDR3 amino acids: CASSQGREEFF. CDR3 DNA sequence: TGCGCCAGCAGCCAAGGGCGAGAGGAGTTCTTC.

This clonotype showed up just a few times. The chain recombines TRBV29-1 with TRBJ1-1; D perhaps matches TRBD1 (6 bases). Germline loops: CDR1 SQVTM, CDR2 ANQGSEA. CDR3 length: 14 amino acids. The V and J ends lost 0 bases and 2 bases respectively, with 10 bases between them. The CDR3 sequence: CSVEEAGANTEAFF. CDR3 coding DNA: TGCAGCGTTGAAGAGGCAGGGGCAAACACTGAAGCTTTCTTT.

The V and J genes are TRBV12-3 or TRBV12-4 and TRBJ2-7; the D gene is possibly TRBD2 (7 bases). The CDR3 has 18 residues. Between the trimmed V and J ends, which lost 4 bases and 0 bases, there was a span of 22 bases. The CDR3 loop is CASSSPTRGAGVSYEQYF. DNA of the CDR3: TGTGCCAGCAGTTCACCAACTAGGGGGGCGGGAGTCTCCTACGAGCAGTACTTC.

The gene calls are TRBV2 and TRBJ2-4; maybe TRBD2 (6 bases). Germline V gene data show CDR1 as SNHLY and CDR2 as FYNNEI. The V and J ends lost 0 bases and 7 bases respectively, with 16 bases between them. The CDR3 runs 16 residues. The CDR3 loop is CASSEAFGGGRNIQYF. The CDR3 coding sequence is TGTGCCAGCAGTGAAGCCTTCGGGGGTGGGAGGAACATTCAGTACTTC.

This chain links TRBV5-6 with TRBJ2-5; TRBD2 aligns across 9 bases. The V and J ends lost 3 bases and 5 bases, in that order; junction bases with no gene match: 8. This CDR3 is built from 15 residues. Germline V gene lookup returns CDR1 SGHDT and CDR2 YYEEEE. CDR3 loop: CASSSLAGTRETQYF. The DNA of the CDR3 is TGTGCCAGCAGCTCCCTAGCGGGGACCCGGGAGACCCAGTACTTC.

The J gene is TRBJ2-5, the V gene TRBV28; perhaps TRBD1 as D (6 bases). This CDR3 is 16 amino acids long. Trimming shortened V by 5 bases and J by 0 bases, and 16 bases separated the two germline ends. CDR1 MDHEN and CDR2 SYDVKM come from the germline V gene. The CDR3 nucleotides read TGTGCCAGCAGTCCCCAATCTAGACAGGACCAAGAGACCCAGTACTTC. This sequence encodes CASSPQSRQDQETQYF.

V is TRBV6-5 and J is TRBJ1-2, with unresolved D. Germline V gene lookup returns CDR1 MNHEY and CDR2 SVGAGI. V gave up 5 bases and J gave up 8 bases, with 9 bases separating them. This CDR3 comprises 11 residues. The CDR3: CASSNAVGYTF. CDR3 coding DNA: TGTGCCAGCAGTAACGCCGTGGGCTACACCTTC.

This CDR3 is CASSLGSGPTYEQYF. The CDR3, as DNA: TGTGCCAGCAGCTTAGGTAGCGGGCCAACCTACGAGCAGTACTTC. The V and J genes are TRBV7-8 and TRBJ2-7; 7 bases are shared with TRBD2. V trimming: 1 base; J trimming: 2 bases; junction bases outside the gene matches: 5. The CDR3 has 15 residues. Germline V gene data show CDR1 as SGHVS and CDR2 as FQNEAQ.

This clonotype was counted between two and nine times. The chain joins TRBV20-1 to TRBJ2-1; 9 nucleotides agree with TRBD1. The germline V gene encodes CDR1 DFQATT and CDR2 SNEGSKA (reference sequence). This CDR3 is built from 14 residues. The V gene end was trimmed by 0 bases and the J gene end by 8 bases; junction bases not matched to a gene: 5. CDR3 in DNA: TGCAGTGCTAGAGAGCGACAGGGGGACGATGAGCAGTTCTTC. Amino acids: CSARERQGDDEQFF.

This sequence joins TRBV29-1 and TRBJ2-7; the match to TRBD2 covers 9 bases. The CDR3 contains 16 residues. CDR1 SQVTM and CDR2 ANQGSEA come from the germline V gene. V trimming: 4 bases; J trimming: 5 bases; junction bases outside the gene matches: 15. The CDR3 DNA sequence: TGCAGCGTTGGGGGCTCGAAAGCGGGAGGAAAAGACGAGCAGTACTTC. Amino acid sequence: CSVGGSKAGGKDEQYF.

This clonotype turned up a few times. The V and J genes are TRBV15 and TRBJ1-1; tentative D call: TRBD1 (5 bases). Trimming removed 2 bases at V and 7 bases at J, with 14 bases between. The CDR3 covers 14 residues. The germline gives CDR1 LNHNV, CDR2 YYDKDF (reference sequence). CDR3 amino acids: CATSRSTGGNEAFF. The CDR3 region has the DNA TGTGCCACCAGCAGATCGACCGGGGGAAATGAAGCTTTCTTT. The variable domain in full, completed from reference TRBV15 and TRBJ1-1, reads DAMVIQNPRYQVTQFGKPVTLSCSQTLNHNVMYWYQQKSSQAPKLLFHYYDKDFNNEADTPDNFQSRRPNTSFCFLDIRSPGLGDTAMYLCATSRSTGGNEAFFGQGTRLTVV.

This chain uses TRBV5-1 with TRBJ2-5; 14 positions match TRBD2. Looked up from germline, CDR1 is SGHRS and CDR2 is YFSETQ. J was trimmed by 1 base and V by 0 bases; bases with no gene match: 5. CDR3 length: 18 amino acids. The CDR3 protein is CASSLAGTSGGGQETQYF. The CDR3 DNA follows: TGCGCCAGCAGCTTGGCCGGGACTAGCGGGGGCGGCCAAGAGACCCAGTACTTC.

V and J are TRBV6-1 and TRBJ2-7, with 9 bases aligning to TRBD2. CDR1 and CDR2 (germline): MNHNS, SASEGT. V lost 6 bases to trimming and J lost 4 bases; unmatched junction nucleotides: 16. The CDR3 is 17 amino acids. The CDR3 here is CASSLSGSDYKFYEQYF. In DNA form, the CDR3 reads TGTGCCAGCAGCCTTAGCGGGAGCGACTACAAATTTTACGAGCAGTACTTC.

V is TRBV6-1 and J is TRBJ2-5; 15 bases are a match to TRBD2. The CDR3 is 15 amino acids. CDR1 is MNHNS and CDR2 is SASEGT in the germline V gene. V was clipped by 8 bases and J by 1 base; unmatched bases: 2. The chain's CDR3 is CASGLAGGTQETQYF. As DNA, the CDR3 is TGTGCCAGCGGACTAGCGGGGGGGACCCAAGAGACCCAGTACTTC.

The rearrangement joins TRBV7-9 to TRBJ1-5; no definite D call. From germline, CDR1 is SEHNR and CDR2 FQNEAQ (reference sequence). Trimming removed 7 bases at V and 4 bases at J, with 11 bases between. The CDR3 extends over 13 amino acids. CDR3 amino acids: CASTSHGNQPQHF. CDR3 nucleotide sequence: TGTGCCAGCACGTCACATGGGAATCAGCCCCAGCATTTT. The full variable domain, completed using reference TRBV7-9 and TRBJ1-5, is DTGVSQNPRHKITKRGQNVTFRCDPISEHNRLYWYRQTLGQGPEFLTYFQNEAQLEKSRLLSDRFSAERPKGSFSTLEIQRTEQGDSAMYLCASTSHGNQPQHFGDGTRLSIL.

This clonotype was detected a few times. The chain couples TRBV4-3 to TRBJ2-3; possibly TRBD1 or TRBD2 for D (6 bases each). V was cut by 3 bases and J by 6 bases, with 28 bases left in between. There are 19 residues in the CDR3. Germline V gene sequence: CDR1 LGHNA, CDR2 YSLEER. CDR3 nucleotides: TGCGCCAGCAGCCACCGAGGGTCCCGGGTAGCAGGGGACTTGGATACGCAGTATTTT. As protein: CASSHRGSRVAGDLDTQYF.